This T cell receptor beta chain was identified during a study of cytomegalovirus exposure and HLA in healthy donors. General study findings and limits: In a later analysis, a genetic analysis reported fewer productive-TCR N-insertions in an Asian-associated ancestry cluster than the cohort average. When the data were analyzed later, several of the most significant clusters appeared to be linked to common viral pathogens. Reports described diagnosis of cytomegalovirus status by the classifier as highly specific and sensitive.

Trimming stripped 0 bases from V and 4 bases from J, with 9 bases between. Germline V gene data show CDR1 as MNHEY and CDR2 as SMNVEV (reference sequence). There are 14 residues in the CDR3. In the PCR, 60 Vbeta and 13 Jbeta primers were used. The data were produced by immunoSEQ multiplex PCR, yet TCRdb's version contains in-frame clones alone and is incomplete. The sample lists roughly 220,000 clones, 75% to 90% occurring once. To note about this clone: Its antigen is unknown.

Material: PBMCs. This rearrangement joins TRBV27 to TRBJ1-1; D remains unclear. This TCR was sampled from a woman aged 40 to 50 in good health and CMV-seronegative. The CDR3 reads CASSLSPWSTEAFF. The CDR3 DNA follows: TGTGCCAGCAGTTTATCACCGTGGAGCACTGAAGCTTTCTTT.